These T cell receptor beta chains were read from a single sample in a study of vaccination effects on CD4 cells after COVID-19. Sequencing was performed with immunoSEQ multiplex PCR; in TCRdb, only in-frame clones are kept and a portion is missing. The sample lists about 57,000 clones, under 85% occurring once. Their antigens are not known. Sequenced here: CD4+ T cells from PBMCs cultured without peptide, sampled after COVID-19 vaccination. Receptor source: a human donor who received a COVID-19 vaccine. CDR3s include the opening cysteine and the closing phenylalanine or tryptophan. The D gene is left open where the match is weak. Clone size, where shown, is once, few, many, or a class for clones that have expanded.

J gene	clone size	V gene	D gene	CDR3 protein	CDR3 DNA
TRBJ1-2	NA	TRBV7-9	NA	CASRALDGGYTF	TGTGCCAGCAGGGCCTTGGATGGCGGCTACACCTTC
TRBJ1-2	few	TRBV2	NA	CASRQGLNYGYTF	TGTGCCAGCAGGCAGGGGCTAAACTATGGCTACACCTTC
TRBJ2-2	NA	TRBV5-5	TRBD1	CASSRGQLSNTGELFF	TGTGCCAGCAGCAGGGGACAGCTTTCAAACACCGGGGAGCTGTTTTTT
TRBJ2-6	NA	TRBV4-2	TRBD1	CASAPGQGVSGGANVLTF	TGTGCCAGCGCACCGGGACAGGGTGTTTCAGGAGGGGCCAACGTCCTGACTTTC
TRBJ1-5	NA	TRBV7-8	NA	CASSEQDFYQPQHF	TGTGCCAGCAGCGAACAGGACTTTTATCAGCCCCAGCATTTT
TRBJ2-2	once	TRBV7-6	TRBD1	CASSLGQGGTGELFF	TGTGCCAGCAGCTTGGGACAGGGGGGAACCGGGGAGCTGTTTTTT
TRBJ1-2	NA	TRBV6-5	NA	CASSYSGQSGGYTF	TGTGCCAGCAGTTACTCCGGCCAGTCGGGAGGCTACACCTTC
TRBJ1-2	NA	TRBV27	TRBD1	CASRLVGGTDLSGYTF	TGTGCCAGCCGCCTCGTGGGGGGGACAGACCTATCTGGCTACACCTTC
TRBJ2-7	NA	TRBV7-2	TRBD1	CASRPPGQGGHEQYF	TGTGCCAGCAGACCTCCGGGACAGGGTGGCCACGAGCAGTACTTC
TRBJ1-1	NA	TRBV9	TRBD1	CASSPRGQGRNTEAFF	TGTGCCAGCAGCCCACGCGGACAGGGGCGGAACACTGAAGCTTTCTTT
TRBJ2-1	few	TRBV27	TRBD2	CASSPSGTSQTEQFF	TGTGCCAGCAGCCCGTCGGGGACTAGTCAAACTGAGCAGTTCTTC
TRBJ1-6	NA	TRBV6-6	TRBD1	CASSYPGTGGEHHHF	TGTGCCAGCAGTTACCCCGGGACAGGGGGGGAACACCACCACTTT
TRBJ2-4	NA	TRBV6-5	NA	CASLGDTKNIQYF	TGTGCCAGCCTCGGCGACACCAAAAACATTCAGTACTTC
TRBJ2-2	NA	TRBV6-5	TRBD1	CASRRQGAQSELFF	TGTGCCAGCAGGAGACAGGGGGCCCAGTCGGAGCTGTTTTTT
TRBJ1-2	NA	TRBV19	NA	CASSIGPGNYGYTF	TGTGCCAGTAGTATAGGCCCGGGGAACTATGGCTACACCTTC
TRBJ2-7	NA	TRBV28	NA	CASRRRGGGPYEQYF	TGTGCCAGCCGCCGCAGGGGAGGGGGGCCCTACGAGCAGTACTTC
TRBJ2-7	NA	TRBV3-1/TRBV3-2	NA	CASSQFYEQYF	TGTGCCAGCAGCCAATTCTACGAGCAGTACTTC
TRBJ1-5	once	TRBV19	NA	CASSFRAPKRGNQPQHF	TGTGCCAGTAGTTTCCGGGCCCCTAAAAGGGGCAATCAGCCCCAGCATTTT
TRBJ1-4	NA	TRBV27	NA	CASRPQRGINEKLFF	TGTGCCAGCAGGCCCCAGAGGGGTATTAATGAAAAACTGTTTTTT
TRBJ1-5	NA	TRBV5-8	NA	CASSLGQGPQPNQPQHF	TGTGCCAGCAGCTTGGGTCAGGGACCTCAGCCCAATCAGCCCCAGCATTTT
TRBJ2-7	NA	TRBV5-6	NA	CASSLMRGEQYF	TGTGCCAGCAGCCTCATGAGGGGCGAGCAGTACTTC
TRBJ1-5	few	TRBV30	TRBD1	CAWSQGAGNQPQHF	TGTGCCTGGTCACAGGGGGCAGGCAATCAGCCCCAGCATTTT
TRBJ1-5	NA	TRBV6-5	NA	CASRRETVGNQPQHF	TGTGCCAGCAGGAGGGAGACAGTTGGGAATCAGCCCCAGCATTTT
TRBJ1-1	NA	TRBV19	NA	CASKKGADTEAFF	TGTGCCAGTAAGAAAGGGGCGGACACTGAAGCTTTCTTT
TRBJ1-6	NA	TRBV19	NA	CASSMRGFWSPLHF	TGTGCCAGTAGTATGAGGGGGTTTTGGTCACCCCTCCACTTT
TRBJ2-3	NA	TRBV4-3	NA	CASSQDLGGYSGTDTQYF	TGCGCCAGCAGCCAAGATCTAGGCGGCTATTCCGGCACAGATACGCAGTATTTT
TRBJ2-7	NA	TRBV7-2	TRBD1	CASSLDTGGYEQYF	TGTGCCAGCAGCCTCGATACAGGGGGCTACGAGCAGTACTTC
TRBJ2-2	few	TRBV7-6	NA	CASSLSFRNTGELFF	TGTGCCAGCAGCCTCTCCTTTAGGAACACCGGGGAGCTGTTTTTT
TRBJ2-7	few	TRBV7-3	TRBD1	CASSYGDRDVYEQYF	TGTGCCAGCAGCTACGGGGACAGGGACGTCTACGAGCAGTACTTC
TRBJ2-5	NA	TRBV5-1	TRBD2	CASSFSSGGQETQYF	TGCGCCAGCAGCTTTTCTAGCGGGGGCCAAGAGACCCAGTACTTC
TRBJ2-2	NA	TRBV4-3	NA	CASSQELTRGPTGELFF	TGCGCCAGCAGCCAAGAATTGACGCGGGGCCCTACCGGGGAGCTGTTTTTT
TRBJ2-7	NA	TRBV5-4	TRBD2	CASSPAGTRGREQYF	TGTGCCAGCAGCCCGGCCGGGACTAGAGGACGCGAGCAGTACTTC
TRBJ1-1	few	TRBV15	NA	CATSRDSTDTEAFF	TGTGCCACCAGCAGAGATTCCACAGACACTGAAGCTTTCTTT
TRBJ1-1	NA	TRBV28	NA	CASSNDRRGSEAFF	TGTGCCAGCAGCAATGACAGGAGGGGGTCTGAAGCTTTCTTT
TRBJ1-1	NA	TRBV4-3	NA	CASSQETRAGEAFF	TGCGCCAGCAGCCAAGAGACCAGGGCAGGTGAAGCTTTCTTT
TRBJ1-1	NA	TRBV5-1	TRBD1	CASSLRPDRDEMNTEAFF	TGCGCCAGCAGCCTGCGACCGGACAGGGATGAGATGAACACTGAAGCTTTCTTT
TRBJ1-1	NA	TRBV29-1	NA	CSGSTSGEAFF	TGCAGCGGTTCAACCTCAGGTGAAGCTTTCTTT
TRBJ2-3	NA	TRBV5-1	TRBD2	CASSRGEGAQYF	TGCGCCAGCAGCCGGGGGGAGGGTGCGCAGTATTTT
TRBJ1-2	few	TRBV6-2/TRBV6-3	NA	CASSLQRGGYTF	TGTGCCAGCAGCCTCCAGAGGGGCGGCTACACCTTC
TRBJ1-2	NA	TRBV5-5	TRBD1	CASRFGATAQGYGYTF	TGTGCCAGCAGATTTGGGGCGACAGCACAGGGGTATGGCTACACCTTC
TRBJ1-1	NA	TRBV4-1	NA	CASSPPRDYTEAFF	TGCGCCAGCAGCCCGCCAAGGGATTACACTGAAGCTTTCTTT